This T cell receptor (beta chain) was sequenced for a study of shared clonotypes between healthy human individuals. Trimming removed 5 bases from V and 0 bases from J, with 8 bases in between. Germline-derived CDR1 and CDR2 are PRHDT and FYEKMQ (reference sequence). The CDR3 spans 13 residues. Naivety among CD8 cells was defined by CD45RO negativity and positive CCR7 selection, thereby excluding terminally differentiated effector memory CD45RA+ cells. Assay used: immunoSEQ multiplex PCR; TCRdb lists only in-frame clones, some missing. This repertoire shows under 2,000,000 clones, about 95% found once; its top ten account for 0.9% to 1.5%. With regard to this clone: Other DNA sequences in this sample translate to the same CDR3.

The chain is built from TRBV13 and TRBJ2-7, with D unclear. The clonotype was recovered from a man between 18 and 29 years old in good health. Sequenced material: naive CD8+ T cells sorted from blood. CDR3: CASSPPGSYEQYF. DNA of the CDR3: TGTGCCAGCAGCCCCCCCGGCTCCTACGAGCAGTACTTC.